The 21 T cell receptor beta chains given below trace back to one sample, sequenced in a study of early T cells in non-severe SARS-CoV-2 infection. TCRdb used MiXCR to reprocess the 5' RACE reads, holding one entry per CDR3 protein. The data show tens of thousands of distinct CDR3 sequences, 8.7% seen once. The sequencing here drew on whole blood, taken at baseline. The receptor set was obtained from an adult who was a healthcare worker with PCR-confirmed SARS-CoV-2 infection or an uninfected control (not recorded which).

This chain uses TRBV12-5 with TRBJ2-1, with 12 bases aligning to TRBD2. This CDR3 has 15 amino acids. Losses at the gene ends were 6 bases for V and 8 bases for J; bases not matched to a gene: 8. Per germline, CDR1 LGHNT and CDR2 FRNRAP. The CDR3 nucleotides are TGTGCTAGTGGGCTCACTAGCGGGGGGCGGTATGAGCAGTTCTTC. This translates into CASGLTSGGRYEQFF.

This clonotype was picked up many times. The J gene is TRBJ2-1, the V gene TRBV7-2; 7 bases match TRBD2. The junction had 7 bases not matched to a gene; V was cut back by 5 bases and J by 3 bases. The germline V gene encodes CDR1 SGHTA and CDR2 FQGNSA. The CDR3 length is 15 residues. Here the CDR3 DNA reads TGTGCCAGCAGCACAAGGACTAGGCTCTACAATGAGCAGTTCTTC. Residues: CASSTRTRLYNEQFF.

This clonotype appeared many times. The DNA for the CDR3 is TGCAGCGCTGCCGGGACAGAGTCCTACGAGCAGTACTTC. It specifies CSAAGTESYEQYF. J is TRBJ2-7 and V is TRBV29-1, with 7 bases lining up with TRBD1. This CDR3 spans 13 amino acids. Trimming cost V 7 bases and J 1 base; bases outside gene matches: 7. CDR1 is SQVTM, CDR2 ANQGSEA, per germline.

At least ten counts were recorded for this clonotype. The CDR3 sequence is CSARSRTAVNEKLFF. In nucleotides, the CDR3 is TGCAGTGCTAGATCCCGGACAGCAGTTAATGAAAAACTGTTTTTT. The V and J genes are TRBV20-1 and TRBJ1-4; possibly TRBD1 for D (6 bases). Deletions cut 2 bases from V and 4 bases from J, with 14 bases between. This CDR3 comprises 15 residues. Germline-derived CDR1 and CDR2 are DFQATT and SNEGSKA (reference sequence).

The chain recombines TRBV6-5 with TRBJ2-7; D perhaps matches TRBD1 (6 bases). The CDR3 is 13 residues long. Germline CDR1 is MNHEY and CDR2 is SVGAGI. V lost 5 bases to trimming and J lost 3 bases, with 11 bases between them. CDR3 DNA: TGTGCCAGCAGTCCGGGACACAACTACGAGCAGTACTTC. Translating gives CASSPGHNYEQYF.

The chain has TRBV10-3 and TRBJ2-3, with 9 bases that match TRBD1. The CDR3 has 18 residues. Germline V gives CDR1 ENHRY, CDR2 SYGVKD. The V gene end was trimmed by 6 bases and the J gene end by 2 bases; junction bases not matched to a gene: 15. The CDR3 DNA reads TGTGCCATCAGCGCCGACAGGGGGAACCACCTTGCCACAGATACGCAGTATTTT. Translating gives CAISADRGNHLATDTQYF.

The CDR3 region is CASRPDRGHSNQPQHF. The CDR3 DNA follows: TGTGCCAGCAGACCAGACAGGGGGCACAGCAATCAGCCCCAGCATTTT. The V call is TRBV6-2 or TRBV6-3, the J call TRBJ1-5; 10 bases align to TRBD1. The CDR3 has 16 amino acids. J lost 1 base, V lost 6 bases, and 6 bases had no gene match. CDR1 is MNHEY and CDR2 is SVGEGT in the germline V gene.

The rearrangement joins TRBV11-3 to TRBJ2-7; 9 positions match TRBD2. Germline V gives CDR1 SGHNT, CDR2 YENEEA. The CDR3 length is 12 residues. V dropped 7 bases and J dropped 4; count of bases not matched to a gene: 2. CDR3 region: CASNLAGYEQYF. The CDR3 nucleotides read TGTGCCAGCAATCTAGCGGGGTACGAGCAGTACTTC.

This clonotype was observed a few times. CDR3 region: CASSLSPPPAGYTF. Written as DNA, the CDR3 is TGTGCCAGCAGTTTATCGCCCCCGCCCGCCGGCTACACCTTC. The V and J genes are TRBV27 and TRBJ1-2; D remains unclear. This CDR3 comprises 14 residues. V shed 0 bases and J shed 8 bases, with 13 bases lying between them. Germline V gene sequence: CDR1 MNHEY, CDR2 SMNVEV (reference sequence).

This clonotype came up a few times. J is TRBJ1-2 and V is TRBV6-5; D call uncertain. Germline V gene sequence: CDR1 MNHEY, CDR2 SVGAGI. This CDR3 region has 15 residues. The V and J ends lost 2 bases and 5 bases respectively, with 15 bases between them. CDR3 DNA sequence: TGTGCCAGCAGTTACCAACTCACGGGCGGATATGGCTACACCTTC. Translated, it gives CASSYQLTGGYGYTF.

Only a few counts were recorded for this clonotype. This rearrangement joins TRBV5-6 to TRBJ1-5; D not certain. Deletions cut 4 bases from V and 5 bases from J, with 16 bases between. Germline V lookup: CDR1 SGHDT, CDR2 YYEEEE. CDR3 length: 15 amino acids. The CDR3 region has the DNA TGTGCCAGCAGCGTAGACTCGAGTAAGGATCAGCCCCAGCATTTT. Amino acid sequence: CASSVDSSKDQPQHF. Combining the CDR3 with reference TRBV5-6 and TRBJ1-5 gives the whole variable domain DAGVTQSPTHLIKTRGQQVTLRCSPKSGHDTVSWYQQALGQGPQFIFQYYEEEERQRGNFPDRFSGHQFPNYSSELNVNALLLGDSALYLCASSVDSSKDQPQHFGDGTRLSIL.

This clonotype was seen more than once but under ten times. The rearrangement uses TRBV29-1 and TRBJ2-1, with D perhaps matching TRBD2 (5 bases). The CDR3 covers 15 residues. With 8 bases removed from V and 0 bases from J, the gap between germline ends came to 17 bases. Per the germline V gene, CDR1 is SQVTM and CDR2 is ANQGSEA. In DNA, the CDR3 is TGCAGCTCTTGGGAGCCTCAGAGCTCCTACAATGAGCAGTTCTTC. The encoded protein is CSSWEPQSSYNEQFF.

In this sample, this clonotype turned up many times. The CDR3 loop reads CASSLRGPGTEVYEQYF. CDR3 DNA sequence: TGTGCCAGCAGCTTAAGGGGGCCGGGGACAGAAGTCTACGAGCAGTACTTC. The J gene is TRBJ2-7, the V gene TRBV7-8, with TRBD1 matching 7 bases. This CDR3 spans 17 amino acids. The ends lost 2 bases at V and 3 bases at J; junction bases unmatched: 13. Germline CDR1 and CDR2: SGHVS and FQNEAQ.

This clonotype was observed at least ten times. The V call is TRBV20-1, the J call TRBJ2-3, with TRBD2 as a possible D gene (6 bases). Trimming removed 3 bases at V and 4 bases at J, with 17 bases between. CDR3 size: 15 residues. The V gene's germline CDR1 is DFQATT and CDR2 SNEGSKA (reference sequence). The CDR3: CSASDFGRGADTQYF. DNA of the CDR3: TGCAGTGCTAGTGATTTCGGTCGCGGGGCAGATACGCAGTATTTT.

This clonotype was seen many times. The chain carries TRBV29-1 and TRBJ1-4; D is ambiguous. CDR1 and CDR2 from the germline V gene are SQVTM and ANQGSEA. This CDR3 has 12 residues. V dropped 1 base and J dropped 8 bases, with 8 bases sitting between them. The CDR3 nucleotides read TGCAGCGTTGAAGGAGGAAGGGAAAAACTGTTTTTT. Translated, it gives CSVEGGREKLFF.

This clonotype was counted between two and nine times. V usage is TRBV30 and J usage is TRBJ1-1, with unresolved D. V lost 3 bases to trimming and J lost 5 bases, with 13 bases between them. CDR3 length: 13 amino acids. CDR1 and CDR2 (germline): GTSNPN, SVGIG (reference sequence). The CDR3 region is CAWRGDSMTEAFF. CDR3 DNA sequence: TGTGCCTGGAGAGGCGACTCGATGACTGAAGCTTTCTTT.

A single count supports this clonotype. The rearrangement links TRBV7-9 to TRBJ2-1; D might be TRBD1 (7 bases). The germline CDR1 and CDR2 sequences are SEHNR and FQNEAQ (reference sequence). The CDR3 sequence is 14 residues long. V was pared by 5 bases and J by 12 bases, with 20 bases between. The chain's CDR3 is CASSPSQGGDVQFF. The CDR3 coding sequence is TGTGCCAGCAGCCCGTCCCAGGGGGGAGATGTGCAGTTCTTC.

As concerns this clonotype: This may come from a read error, since a much larger clone is one base off. The rearrangement joins TRBV6-6 to TRBJ2-1, with 7 bases identical to TRBD1. CDR3 size: 15 residues. Unmatched junction bases numbered 6, after V lost 4 bases and J lost 3 bases. Germline V CDR1 and CDR2: MNHNY, SVGAGI (reference sequence). The CDR3 bases are TGTGCCAGCAGTTCCAACAGGGGCCACTACAATGAGCAGTTCTTC. This sequence encodes CASSSNRGHYNEQFF.

CDR3: CSAHGRTSRGQETQYF. The CDR3 bases are TGCAGTGCTCATGGGAGGACTAGTCGGGGCCAAGAGACCCAGTACTTC. The chain has TRBV20-1 and TRBJ2-5; 7 bases match TRBD2. The CDR3 covers 16 residues. Germline V CDR1 and CDR2: DFQATT, SNEGSKA (reference sequence). Losses at the gene ends were 5 bases for V and 1 base for J; bases not matched to a gene: 13.

Only a few counts were recorded for this clonotype. The chain employs TRBV3-1 and TRBJ2-7; the D is unclear. With 1 base removed from V and 2 bases from J, the gap between germline ends came to 12 bases. The CDR3 consists of 15 residues. The V gene's germline CDR1 is LGHDT and CDR2 YNNKEL (reference sequence). This CDR3 is CASSQGFNLPYEQYF. The CDR3 nucleotides read TGTGCCAGCAGCCAAGGATTCAACTTACCCTACGAGCAGTACTTC.

The chain couples TRBV6-6 to TRBJ2-7; D remains unclear. The CDR3 contains 15 residues. The V end was cut by 8 bases, the J end by 3 bases, with 20 bases between. The germline V gene encodes CDR1 MNHNY and CDR2 SVGAGI (reference sequence). In DNA form, the CDR3 reads TGTGCCAGCCGACCGAGGCCCCGTTACCTCTACGAGCAGTACTTC. This encodes CASRPRPRYLYEQYF.